A single sample is the source of the 19 T cell receptor beta chains below, sequenced in a study of CD8 T cells in Susac syndrome. The RNA, 0.5 to 1 ug, was put through reverse transcription using random hexamers. TCRdb reprocessed the immunoSEQ multiplex PCR reads with MiXCR, giving one entry per CDR3 protein. The sample records around 160,000 distinct CDR3 sequences, around 94% being singletons. Input material: CD4+ T cells from PBMCs. The receptors derive from a human donor in good health.

This rearrangement joins TRBV5-4 to TRBJ2-1; D possibly matches TRBD1 or TRBD2 (5 bases each). V shed 0 bases and J shed 9 bases, with 10 bases lying between them. CDR3 length: 13 residues. Germline CDR1 and CDR2: SGHNT and YYREEE (reference sequence). The CDR3 DNA reads TGTGCCAGCAGCTTGGTGGCAGGGACTGAGCAGTTCTTC. It codes for CASSLVAGTEQFF.

The chain links TRBV19 to TRBJ1-5; TRBD1 matches at 7 bases. Germline CDR1 and CDR2: LNHDA and SQIVND (reference sequence). The CDR3 contains 13 residues. The junction had 4 bases not matched to a gene; V was cut back by 5 bases and J by 6 bases. CDR3 in amino acids: CASSLRGSQPQHF. The CDR3 DNA follows: TGTGCCAGTAGTCTCAGGGGGTCTCAGCCCCAGCATTTT.

The chain recombines TRBV20-1 with TRBJ2-1; 7 bases line up with TRBD1. There are 12 residues in the CDR3. V lost 2 bases, J lost 8 bases, and 3 bases stayed unmatched. Per germline, CDR1 DFQATT and CDR2 SNEGSKA (reference sequence). The CDR3: CSARTGQYEQFF. CDR3 in DNA: TGCAGTGCTAGAACGGGACAGTATGAGCAGTTCTTC.

The rearrangement uses TRBV12-3 or TRBV12-4 and TRBJ1-5; maybe TRBD1 (5 bases). CDR3 size: 13 residues. V was pared by 0 bases and J by 6 bases, with 6 bases between. This CDR3 reads CASSLAGVQPQHF. The CDR3 nucleotides read TGTGCCAGCAGTTTAGCGGGGGTTCAGCCCCAGCATTTT.

This clonotype was found once. The chain combines TRBV15 with TRBJ1-1; no clear D gene. The CDR3 runs 13 residues. Germline V gene data show CDR1 as LNHNV and CDR2 as YYDKDF (reference sequence). Trimming took off 5 bases at V and 0 bases at J, with 7 bases between the two ends. The CDR3 spells CATSSELNTEAFF. The CDR3 bases are TGTGCCACCAGCTCGGAGCTGAACACTGAAGCTTTCTTT.

The genes are TRBV3-1 and TRBJ2-7, with 10 bases fitting TRBD1. The CDR3 length is 13 residues. Germline CDR1 and CDR2: LGHDT and YNNKEL (reference sequence). The trim removed 1 base at V and 6 bases at J, leaving 0 bases unmatched. The CDR3 nucleotides read TGTGCCAGCAGCCAAGGGACAGGGGGCGAGCAGTACTTC. Its protein product is CASSQGTGGEQYF.

The J gene is TRBJ1-1, the V gene TRBV12-3 or TRBV12-4, with TRBD1 identical over 9 bases. The CDR3 is made up of 16 amino acids. J lost 1 base, V lost 5 bases, and 8 bases had no gene match. The CDR3 reads CASSRDRAAGNTEAFF. The CDR3 DNA reads TGTGCCAGCAGTCGGGACAGGGCAGCCGGGAACACTGAAGCTTTCTTT.

The chain couples TRBV12-5 to TRBJ1-2, with 8 positions matching TRBD1. J was trimmed by 2 bases and V by 3 bases; bases with no gene match: 8. In germline, CDR1 is LGHNT, CDR2 FRNRAP. CDR3 size: 16 residues. DNA of the CDR3: TGTGCTAGTGGTTTACCCAGGGACAGGCTGAACTATGGCTACACCTTC. It codes for CASGLPRDRLNYGYTF. Together with reference TRBV12-5 and TRBJ1-2, the CDR3 gives the full variable domain: DARVTQTPRHKVTEMGQEVTMRCQPILGHNTVFWYRQTMMQGLELLAYFRNRAPLDDSGMPKDRFSAEMPDATLATLKIQPSEPRDSAVYFCASGLPRDRLNYGYTFGSGTRLTVV.

This clonotype was detected once. The CDR3 DNA reads as TGTGCCAGCAGCTTAGACCGGAACGAGCAGTACTTC. It codes for CASSLDRNEQYF. The J gene is TRBJ2-7, the V gene TRBV7-9; D is uncertain. The CDR3 runs to 12 residues. CDR1 and CDR2 from the germline V gene are SEHNR and FQNEAQ (reference sequence). V was trimmed by 1 base and J by 5 bases, leaving 6 bases between them.

The chain combines TRBV6-5 with TRBJ1-2, with D tentatively TRBD1 (6 bases). V dropped 0 bases and J dropped 10 bases, with 9 bases sitting between them. Germline V gene sequence: CDR1 MNHEY, CDR2 SVGAGI. The CDR3 sequence is 12 residues long. The CDR3 spells CASSYSGGTYTF. CDR3 nucleotide sequence: TGTGCCAGCAGTTACTCGGGGGGCACCTACACCTTC.

This clonotype has a handful of counts. The chain is built from TRBV6-2 or TRBV6-3 and TRBJ2-3; no firm D call. From germline, CDR1 is MNHEY and CDR2 SVGEGT. The CDR3 has 11 amino acids. V dropped 3 bases and J dropped 4 bases, with 2 bases sitting between them. This chain's CDR3 is CASSYPDTQYF. CDR3 DNA sequence: TGTGCCAGCAGTTATCCAGATACGCAGTATTTT.

The chain employs TRBV29-1 and TRBJ2-1; D gene uncertain. The germline CDR1 and CDR2 sequences are SQVTM and ANQGSEA. The CDR3 consists of 12 residues. The V end lost 3 bases, the J end lost 10 bases, and 13 bases lay between the germline ends. This chain's CDR3 is CSVDTFQGEQFF. For the CDR3, the DNA is TGCAGCGTTGATACCTTTCAAGGGGAGCAGTTCTTC.

The V gene is TRBV29-1, the J gene TRBJ2-1; the match to TRBD2 covers 8 bases. The CDR3 covers 14 residues. The V gene's germline CDR1 is SQVTM and CDR2 ANQGSEA. The CDR3 loop is CVGRLAGVYNEQFF. CDR3 DNA sequence: TGCGTCGGGAGGCTAGCGGGTGTCTACAATGAGCAGTTCTTC.

CDR3 region: CAAKGGARPQHF. The CDR3 DNA reads TGTGCCGCGAAAGGGGGGGCCCGGCCCCAGCATTTT. The V call is TRBV28, the J call TRBJ1-5; D may be TRBD1 (6 bases). V was pared by 11 bases and J by 9 bases, with 17 bases between. The CDR3 length is 12 residues. Germline V gene lookup returns CDR1 MDHEN and CDR2 SYDVKM.

This clonotype appeared a single time. The chain joins TRBV5-4 to TRBJ1-5; no clear D gene. CDR1 is SGHNT and CDR2 is YYREEE in the germline V gene (reference sequence). The CDR3 extends over 16 amino acids. The V and J ends lost 0 bases and 0 bases respectively, with 10 bases between them. CDR3 DNA sequence: TGTGCCAGCAGCTTGGGAGGGCCTGATAGCAATCAGCCCCAGCATTTT. It encodes CASSLGGPDSNQPQHF. Supplemented by reference TRBV5-4 and TRBJ1-5, the full variable domain reads ETGVTQSPTHLIKTRGQQVTLRCSSQSGHNTVSWYQQALGQGPQFIFQYYREEENGRGNFPPRFSGLQFPNYSSELNVNALELDDSALYLCASSLGGPDSNQPQHFGDGTRLSIL.

The V gene is TRBV11-2, the J gene TRBJ2-3; possible D gene TRBD2, 7 bases. The CDR3 has 16 residues. V lost 5 bases, J lost 2 bases, and 17 bases lay in between. Looked up from germline, CDR1 is SGHAT and CDR2 is FQNNGV. CDR3 protein: CASSTREGGITDTQYF. CDR3 nucleotides: TGTGCCAGCAGCACACGTGAGGGGGGGATCACAGATACGCAGTATTTT. Filled out from reference TRBV11-2 and TRBJ2-3, the complete variable domain reads EAGVAQSPRYKIIEKRQSVAFWCNPISGHATLYWYQQILGQGPKLLIQFQNNGVVDDSQLPKDRFSAERLKGVDSTLKIQPAKLEDSAVYLCASSTREGGITDTQYFGPGTRLTVL.

V gene TRBV20-1 combines with J gene TRBJ2-7, with D perhaps TRBD1 (6 bases). Trimming shortened V by 6 bases and J by 5 bases, and 14 bases separated the two germline ends. Germline loops: CDR1 DFQATT, CDR2 SNEGSKA (reference sequence). This CDR3 is 12 amino acids long. The CDR3 spells CSAKVRTDEQYF. The CDR3 nucleotides are TGCAGTGCGAAGGTGCGGACAGACGAGCAGTACTTC.

The genes are TRBV30 and TRBJ2-1; D perhaps matches TRBD2 (5 bases). Germline values: CDR1 GTSNPN, CDR2 SVGIG (reference sequence). The V end lost 3 bases, the J end lost 0 bases, and 12 bases lay between the germline ends. CDR3 length: 15 amino acids. CDR3: CAWRVDFSSYNEQFF. In DNA form, the CDR3 reads TGTGCCTGGAGGGTGGACTTTAGCTCCTACAATGAGCAGTTCTTC.

The rearrangement uses TRBV11-2 and TRBJ2-7; 9 bases line up with TRBD2. In germline, CDR1 is SGHAT, CDR2 FQNNGV. This CDR3 contains 15 residues. V was pared by 0 bases and J by 6 bases, with 6 bases of the junction left unmatched. CDR3: CASSLDLAGTPEQYF. In DNA form, the CDR3 reads TGTGCCAGCAGCTTAGATCTAGCGGGGACACCCGAGCAGTACTTC. The whole variable domain, filled in from reference TRBV11-2 and TRBJ2-7, reads EAGVAQSPRYKIIEKRQSVAFWCNPISGHATLYWYQQILGQGPKLLIQFQNNGVVDDSQLPKDRFSAERLKGVDSTLKIQPAKLEDSAVYLCASSLDLAGTPEQYFGPGTRLTVT.